The 20 T cell receptor beta chains reported below all come from one sample, sequenced in a study of T cells in Graves' hyperthyroidism and ophthalmopathy. Amplified TCR beta CDR3 regions derived from RNA transcripts. HTBI primers were employed in a first-round RT-PCR of the TCR CDR3. Each CDR3 protein gets one entry after TCRdb re-called the multiplex PCR reads with MiXCR. The table records hundreds of thousands of distinct CDR3 sequences, just under 45% of them present only once. The sequencing sample was made of peripheral blood or thyroid tissue (not recorded which). Source of these receptors: an adult man with Graves' disease, either hyperthyroidism or ophthalmopathy (not recorded which).

This clonotype was seen only a few times. This sequence joins TRBV5-1 and TRBJ1-1, with 10 bases matching TRBD1. Germline-derived CDR1 and CDR2 are SGHRS and YFSETQ. This CDR3 is 16 amino acids long. Trimming took 0 bases from V and 4 from J; bases not matched to a gene: 6. CDR3 sequence: CASSLDGTGVGTEAFF. In DNA, the CDR3 is TGCGCCAGCAGCTTGGATGGGACAGGGGTTGGCACTGAAGCTTTCTTT.

This clonotype has more than one count but fewer than ten. The chain combines TRBV5-1 with TRBJ1-1, with D possibly matching TRBD1 (5 bases). Germline-derived CDR1 and CDR2 are SGHRS and YFSETQ. V lost 4 bases and J 9 bases, leaving 13 bases between the germline ends. The CDR3 consists of 12 residues. The CDR3 nucleotides are TGCGCCAGCAGCCCCCGCGTGGGGCAAGCTTTCTTT. This gives the protein CASSPRVGQAFF.

This rearrangement joins TRBV29-1 to TRBJ1-4, with 9 nucleotides matching TRBD1. This CDR3 has 14 residues. Germline CDR1 and CDR2: SQVTM and ANQGSEA. The trim removed 7 bases at V and 3 bases at J, leaving 6 bases unmatched. CDR3 in amino acids: CSGLGQGSNEKLFF. CDR3 nucleotide sequence: TGCAGCGGACTGGGACAGGGATCTAATGAAAAACTGTTTTTT.

This clonotype was seen only a few times. The genes are TRBV11-2 and TRBJ2-5; D ambiguous. V lost 0 bases to trimming and J lost 13 bases, with 18 bases between them. CDR3 length: 14 amino acids. Germline V gives CDR1 SGHAT, CDR2 FQNNGV. The CDR3 region is CASSLERFFSIMYF. The CDR3 nucleotides read TGTGCCAGCAGCTTAGAACGCTTCTTTAGTATCATGTACTTC. Full variable domain (remainder filled in from reference TRBV11-2 and TRBJ2-5): EAGVAQSPRYKIIEKRQSVAFWCNPISGHATLYWYQQILGQGPKLLIQFQNNGVVDDSQLPKDRFSAERLKGVDSTLKIQPAKLEDSAVYLCASSLERFFSIMYFGPGTRLLVL.

The chain joins TRBV7-2 to TRBJ1-5; the D gene is possibly TRBD1 (5 bases). V was pared by 3 bases and J by 7 bases, with 19 bases between. CDR1 is SGHTA, CDR2 FQGNSA, per germline. CDR3 length: 16 amino acids. CDR3: CASSFTGTSAPQPQHF. CDR3 in DNA: TGTGCCAGCAGCTTTACCGGGACGTCGGCCCCCCAGCCCCAGCATTTT.

In its sample, this clonotype was seen many times. V usage is TRBV25-1 and J usage is TRBJ1-4; 7 bases agree with TRBD1. Germline V gene data show CDR1 as MGHDK and CDR2 as SYGVNS. This CDR3 is 14 amino acids long. The trim removed 6 bases at V and 4 bases at J, leaving 5 bases unmatched. DNA of the CDR3: TGTGCCAGCAGAGAACAGGGGCTTAATGAAAAACTGTTTTTT. Protein sequence: CASREQGLNEKLFF.

This clonotype has at least ten counts. The chain has TRBV11-2 and TRBJ1-2; D unclear. The germline CDR1 and CDR2 sequences are SGHAT and FQNNGV. The CDR3 covers 13 residues. Trimming stripped 3 bases from V and 4 bases from J, with 9 bases between. The CDR3 spells CASSFEGGYGYTF. CDR3 DNA: TGTGCCAGCAGCTTCGAGGGCGGCTATGGCTACACCTTC.

This sequence joins TRBV29-1 and TRBJ2-5; D might be TRBD2 (6 bases). The CDR3 has 12 residues. The germline CDR1 and CDR2 sequences are SQVTM and ANQGSEA. V dropped 4 bases and J dropped 5 bases, with 11 bases sitting between them. The CDR3 DNA reads TGCAGCGTTGGTCGGGGGAGTGAGACCCAGTACTTC. Amino acid sequence: CSVGRGSETQYF.

V usage is TRBV20-1 and J usage is TRBJ2-2; 8 bases line up with TRBD2. Unmatched junction bases numbered 5, after V lost 1 base and J lost 7 bases. Germline V CDR1 and CDR2: DFQATT, SNEGSKA (reference sequence). The CDR3 length is 14 residues. This chain's CDR3 is CSARAAGAVGELFF. CDR3 in DNA: TGCAGTGCTAGAGCAGCGGGGGCGGTCGGGGAGCTGTTTTTT.

This clonotype showed up many times. At one end the junction does not follow the germline gene, possibly because of a read error. This chain connects TRBV7-6 to TRBJ2-5; the D gene is possibly TRBD1 (6 bases). The CDR3 runs to 14 residues. Germline loops: CDR1 SGHVS, CDR2 FNYEAQ. CDR3 sequence reads: CASSSGTQKETQYF. In DNA form, the CDR3 reads TGTGCTAGCAGCTCCGGGACACAAAAAGAGACCCAGTACTTC.

This clonotype was observed a few times. This chain links TRBV20-1 with TRBJ1-1; possible D gene TRBD1, 6 bases. The CDR3 runs 14 residues. Trimming left V 6 bases short and J 6 bases short, with 20 bases between. Per germline, CDR1 DFQATT and CDR2 SNEGSKA (reference sequence). CDR3 protein: CSATDRRPGPEAFF. In DNA, the CDR3 is TGCAGTGCCACCGACAGGCGTCCGGGCCCTGAAGCTTTCTTT.

On this clonotype itself: The junction departs from the called germline gene at one end, perhaps through a read error. The chain employs TRBV24-1 and TRBJ2-3, with a weak D call TRBD2 (6 bases). This CDR3 contains 15 residues. CDR1 and CDR2 (germline): KGHDR, SFDVKD. CDR3 coding DNA: TGTGCCATCAGTGATCTCGGTGGGGGGACAGATACGCAGTATTTT. It yields the protein CAISDLGGGTDTQYF.

The chain carries TRBV29-1 and TRBJ1-2; tentatively, D is TRBD1 (5 bases). CDR3 length: 12 amino acids. Germline CDR1 is SQVTM and CDR2 is ANQGSEA. CDR3 coding DNA: TGCAGTGAATCGGGGGAGGGCTATGGCTACACCTTC. Its protein is CSESGEGYGYTF.

A single count supports this clonotype. The CDR3 DNA is TGTGCCAGCAGTTTCACGGTGGGGGGCACTGAAGCTTTCTTT. This gives the protein CASSFTVGGTEAFF. The chain joins TRBV12-3 or TRBV12-4 to TRBJ1-1, with D maybe TRBD1 (5 bases). The CDR3 consists of 14 residues. V was shortened by 3 bases and J by 4 bases, with 12 bases between the two germline ends.

This clonotype was recorded at least ten times. V and J are TRBV7-9 and TRBJ1-6; 10 bases line up with TRBD1. The length of the CDR3 is 14 residues. The germline V gene encodes CDR1 SEHNR and CDR2 FQNEAQ (reference sequence). Unmatched junction bases numbered 6, after V lost 5 bases and J lost 11 bases. The CDR3 sequence is CASSRDRGRAPLHF. In DNA, the CDR3 is TGTGCCAGCAGCCGGGACAGGGGACGAGCACCCCTCCACTTT. Supplemented by reference TRBV7-9 and TRBJ1-6, the full variable domain reads DTGVSQNPRHKITKRGQNVTFRCDPISEHNRLYWYRQTLGQGPEFLTYFQNEAQLEKSRLLSDRFSAERPKGSFSTLEIQRTEQGDSAMYLCASSRDRGRAPLHFGNGTRLTVT.

This clonotype was seen more than once but under ten times. The rearrangement links TRBV5-1 to TRBJ1-1, with D unclear. CDR1 is SGHRS, CDR2 YFSETQ, per germline. V was pared by 4 bases and J by 0 bases, with 10 bases between. The CDR3 covers 14 residues. The CDR3 DNA reads as TGCGCCAGCAGCCCATCCGTCCTGAACACTGAAGCTTTCTTT. This encodes CASSPSVLNTEAFF.

The J gene is TRBJ2-2, the V gene TRBV7-9; no firm D call. Germline V gives CDR1 SEHNR, CDR2 FQNEAQ (reference sequence). Trimming shortened V by 5 bases and J by 7 bases, and 5 bases separated the two germline ends. CDR3 length: 11 amino acids. The CDR3: CASSRVGELFF. The CDR3 DNA is TGTGCCAGCAGCCGCGTCGGGGAGCTGTTTTTT. The full variable domain, rest sourced from reference TRBV7-9 and TRBJ2-2, is DTGVSQNPRHKITKRGQNVTFRCDPISEHNRLYWYRQTLGQGPEFLTYFQNEAQLEKSRLLSDRFSAERPKGSFSTLEIQRTEQGDSAMYLCASSRVGELFFGEGSRLTVL.

This clonotype was counted only a few times. The chain uses TRBV19 and TRBJ1-2; D is unclear. The CDR3 totals 13 residues. Germline CDR1 reads LNHDA; CDR2 reads SQIVND (reference sequence). Trimming took 4 bases from V and 10 from J, leaving 16 bases between them. The CDR3 sequence is CASSTPGPSSYTF. CDR3 DNA sequence: TGTGCCAGTAGTACGCCCGGACCCTCGTCCTACACCTTC.

The chain recombines TRBV19 with TRBJ1-6; D not resolved. The CDR3 length is 16 residues. V was clipped by 9 bases and J by 4 bases, with 19 bases between them. The V gene's germline CDR1 is LNHDA and CDR2 SQIVND (reference sequence). The CDR3: CASSLAPEKYNSPLHF. CDR3 in DNA: TGTGCCAGCAGCTTAGCGCCAGAGAAATATAATTCACCCCTCCACTTT.

This chain links TRBV6-5 with TRBJ2-7, with a weak D call TRBD2 (5 bases). Trimming removed 5 bases at V and 12 bases at J, with 14 bases between. The CDR3 sequence is 11 residues long. Germline values: CDR1 MNHEY, CDR2 SVGAGI. CDR3 nucleotides: TGTGCCAGCAGTCTACTTGACGGGATGTACTTC. Its protein product is CASSLLDGMYF.